This TCR beta chain emerged from a study of cytomegalovirus exposure and HLA in healthy donors. Findings of the study overall: Across donors, most TCRs were seen rarely, yet some public ones were widespread.

A remark on this clone: As yet, its antigen is unknown.

Germline assignment: CDR1 SGHRS and CDR2 YFSETQ. Trimming took 5 bases from V and 5 from J; bases not matched to a gene: 4. CDR3 size: 14 residues. With 60 Vbeta and 13 Jbeta primers, the PCR was carried out. The data were produced by immunoSEQ multiplex PCR, yet TCRdb's version contains in-frame clones alone and is incomplete. The sample contains tens of thousands of clones, 65% to 85% of which appear only once. The sample taken for sequencing was PBMCs. The rearrangement uses TRBV5-1 and TRBJ2-1, with TRBD1 matching over 10 bases. The sequence came from a man aged 70 or older in good health and CMV-seronegative. The CDR3 DNA is TGCGCCAGCAGTATCGGGACAGGGGACAATGAGCAGTTCTTC. It is translated as CASSIGTGDNEQFF.